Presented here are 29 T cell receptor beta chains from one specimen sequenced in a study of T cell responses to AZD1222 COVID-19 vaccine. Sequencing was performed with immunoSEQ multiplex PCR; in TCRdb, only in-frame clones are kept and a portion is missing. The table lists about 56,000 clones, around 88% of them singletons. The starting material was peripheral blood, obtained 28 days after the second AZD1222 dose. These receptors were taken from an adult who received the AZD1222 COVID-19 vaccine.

CDR3 region: CASSLPQNEKLFF. The DNA for the CDR3 is TGTGCCAGCAGCTTACCCCAGAATGAAAAACTGTTTTTT. The J gene is TRBJ1-4, the V gene TRBV7-9; D is unresolved. The CDR3 has 13 amino acids. The V end lost 2 bases, the J end lost 5 bases, and 6 bases lay between the germline ends. Germline-derived CDR1 and CDR2 are SEHNR and FQNEAQ (reference sequence).

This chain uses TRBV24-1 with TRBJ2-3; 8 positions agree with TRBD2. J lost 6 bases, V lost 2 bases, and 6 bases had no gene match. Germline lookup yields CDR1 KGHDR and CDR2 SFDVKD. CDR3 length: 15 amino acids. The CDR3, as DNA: TGTGCCACCAGTGATTCTCGGGAGGGCGGGGATACGCAGTATTTT. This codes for CATSDSREGGDTQYF.

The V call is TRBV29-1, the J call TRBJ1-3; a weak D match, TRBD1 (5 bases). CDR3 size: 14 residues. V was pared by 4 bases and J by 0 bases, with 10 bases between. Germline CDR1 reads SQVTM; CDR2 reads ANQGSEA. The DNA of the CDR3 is TGCAGCGTTGGGGGGAAGGGCTCTGGAAACACCATATATTTT. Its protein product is CSVGGKGSGNTIYF.

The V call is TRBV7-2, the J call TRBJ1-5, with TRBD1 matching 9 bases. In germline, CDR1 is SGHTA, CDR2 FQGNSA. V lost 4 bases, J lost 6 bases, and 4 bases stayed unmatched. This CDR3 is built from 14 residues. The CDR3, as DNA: TGTGCCAGCAGCTCCGACAGGGGGACTCAGCCCCAGCATTTT. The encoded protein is CASSSDRGTQPQHF.

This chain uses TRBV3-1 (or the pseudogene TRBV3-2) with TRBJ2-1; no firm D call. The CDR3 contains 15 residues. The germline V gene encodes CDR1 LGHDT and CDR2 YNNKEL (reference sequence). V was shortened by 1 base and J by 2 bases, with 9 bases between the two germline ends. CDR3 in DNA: TGTGCCAGCAGCCAAGGTACGGCAGCCTACAATGAGCAGTTCTTC. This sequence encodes CASSQGTAAYNEQFF.

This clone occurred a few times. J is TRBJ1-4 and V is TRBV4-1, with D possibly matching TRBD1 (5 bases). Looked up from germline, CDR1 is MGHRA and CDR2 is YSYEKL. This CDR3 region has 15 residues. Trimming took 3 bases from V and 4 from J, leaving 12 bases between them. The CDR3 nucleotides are TGCGCCAGCAGCCATGAGGACACCTTTAATGAAAAACTGTTTTTT. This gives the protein CASSHEDTFNEKLFF.

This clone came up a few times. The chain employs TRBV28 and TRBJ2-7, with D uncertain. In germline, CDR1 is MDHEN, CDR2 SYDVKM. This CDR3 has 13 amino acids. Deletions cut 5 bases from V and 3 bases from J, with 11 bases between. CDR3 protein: CASSQYNSYEQYF. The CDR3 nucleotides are TGTGCCAGCAGTCAATATAACAGCTACGAGCAGTACTTC.

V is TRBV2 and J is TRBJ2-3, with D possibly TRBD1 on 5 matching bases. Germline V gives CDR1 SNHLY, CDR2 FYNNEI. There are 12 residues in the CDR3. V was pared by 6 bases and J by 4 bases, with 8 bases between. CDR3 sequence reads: CASRAGSDTQYF. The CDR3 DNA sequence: TGTGCCAGCAGGGCAGGGTCAGATACGCAGTATTTT.

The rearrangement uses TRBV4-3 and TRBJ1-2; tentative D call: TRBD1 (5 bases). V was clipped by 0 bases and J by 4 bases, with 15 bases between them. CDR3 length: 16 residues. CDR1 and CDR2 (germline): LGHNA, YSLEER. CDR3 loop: CASSQEGRLLPYGYTF. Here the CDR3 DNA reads TGCGCCAGCAGCCAAGAGGGGCGACTGCTACCCTATGGCTACACCTTC.

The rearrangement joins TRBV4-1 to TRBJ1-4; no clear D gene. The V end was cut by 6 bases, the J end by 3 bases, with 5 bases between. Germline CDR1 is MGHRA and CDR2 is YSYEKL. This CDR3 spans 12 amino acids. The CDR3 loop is CASREPNEKLFF. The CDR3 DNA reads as TGCGCCAGCAGGGAGCCTAATGAAAAACTGTTTTTT.

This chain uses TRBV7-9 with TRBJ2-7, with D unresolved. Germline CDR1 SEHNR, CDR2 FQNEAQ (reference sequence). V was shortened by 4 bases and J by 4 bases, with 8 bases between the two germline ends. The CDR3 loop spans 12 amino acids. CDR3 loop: CASSSQVYEQYF. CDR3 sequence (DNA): TGTGCCAGCAGCTCTCAGGTATACGAGCAGTACTTC.

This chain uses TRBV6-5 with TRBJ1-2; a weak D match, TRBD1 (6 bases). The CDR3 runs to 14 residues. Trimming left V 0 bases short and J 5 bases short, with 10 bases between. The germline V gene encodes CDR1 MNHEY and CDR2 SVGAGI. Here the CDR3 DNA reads TGTGCCAGCAGTTACTCTTACAGGGCTTATGGCTACACCTTC. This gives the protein CASSYSYRAYGYTF.

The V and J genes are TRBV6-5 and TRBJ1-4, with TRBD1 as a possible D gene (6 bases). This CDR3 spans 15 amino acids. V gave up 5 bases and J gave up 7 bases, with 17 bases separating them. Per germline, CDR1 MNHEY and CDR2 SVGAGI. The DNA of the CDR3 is TGTGCCAGCAGTCCGGAACAGGGACGAGGTGAAAAACTGTTTTTT. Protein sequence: CASSPEQGRGEKLFF.

Written as DNA, the CDR3 is TGTGCCAGCAGCTTAGGGGTTCCCCGGGGGATCCGGTCACCCCTCCACTTT. Its translation is CASSLGVPRGIRSPLHF. The rearrangement links TRBV7-8 to TRBJ1-6; the D gene is possibly TRBD1 (5 bases). The CDR3 runs 17 residues. Germline CDR1 reads SGHVS; CDR2 reads FQNEAQ. Between the trimmed V and J ends, which lost 1 base and 10 bases, there was a span of 20 bases.

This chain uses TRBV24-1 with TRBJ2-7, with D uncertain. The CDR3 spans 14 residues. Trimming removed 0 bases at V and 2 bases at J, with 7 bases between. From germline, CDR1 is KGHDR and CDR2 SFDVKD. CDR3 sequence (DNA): TGTGCCACCAGTGATTTGGTAGGAGCCTACGAGCAGTACTTC. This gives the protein CATSDLVGAYEQYF.

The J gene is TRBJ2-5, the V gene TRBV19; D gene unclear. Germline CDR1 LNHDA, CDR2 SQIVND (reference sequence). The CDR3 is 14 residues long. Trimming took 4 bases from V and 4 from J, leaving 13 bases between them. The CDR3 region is CASSTHTQRETQYF. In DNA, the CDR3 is TGTGCCAGTAGTACCCACACACAACGAGAGACCCAGTACTTC.

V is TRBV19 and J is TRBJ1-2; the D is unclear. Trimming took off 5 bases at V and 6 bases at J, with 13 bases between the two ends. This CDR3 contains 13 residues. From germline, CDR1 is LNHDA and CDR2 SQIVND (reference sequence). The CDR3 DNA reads TGTGCCAGTAGTGTTACCAAGTACGATGGCTACACCTTC. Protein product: CASSVTKYDGYTF.

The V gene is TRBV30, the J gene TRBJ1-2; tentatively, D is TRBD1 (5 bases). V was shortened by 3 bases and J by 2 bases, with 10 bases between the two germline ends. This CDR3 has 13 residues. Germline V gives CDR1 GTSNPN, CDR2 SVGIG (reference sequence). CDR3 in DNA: TGTGCCTGGAGAGGACACTCCAACTATGGCTACACCTTC. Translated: CAWRGHSNYGYTF.

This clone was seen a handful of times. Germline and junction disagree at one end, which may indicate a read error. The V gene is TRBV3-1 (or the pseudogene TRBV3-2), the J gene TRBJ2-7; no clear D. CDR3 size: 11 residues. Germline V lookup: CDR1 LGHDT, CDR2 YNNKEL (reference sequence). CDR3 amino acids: CASSRSSEQYF. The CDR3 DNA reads TGTGCCAGCAGCCGTTCCTCCGAGCAGTACTTC.

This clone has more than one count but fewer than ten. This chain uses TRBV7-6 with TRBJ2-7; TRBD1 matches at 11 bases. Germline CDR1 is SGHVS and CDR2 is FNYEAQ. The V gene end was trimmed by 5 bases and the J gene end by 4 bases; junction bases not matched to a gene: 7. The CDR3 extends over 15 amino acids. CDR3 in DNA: TGTGCCAGCAGCGGGCGGACAGGGGGCCTGTACGAGCAGTACTTC. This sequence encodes CASSGRTGGLYEQYF.

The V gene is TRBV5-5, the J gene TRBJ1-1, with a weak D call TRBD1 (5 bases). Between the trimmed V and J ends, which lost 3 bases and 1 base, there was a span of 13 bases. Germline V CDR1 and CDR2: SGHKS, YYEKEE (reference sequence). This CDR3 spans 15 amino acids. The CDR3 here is CASSWGGAGNTEAFF. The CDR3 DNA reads TGTGCCAGCAGCTGGGGTGGGGCGGGGAACACTGAAGCTTTCTTT.

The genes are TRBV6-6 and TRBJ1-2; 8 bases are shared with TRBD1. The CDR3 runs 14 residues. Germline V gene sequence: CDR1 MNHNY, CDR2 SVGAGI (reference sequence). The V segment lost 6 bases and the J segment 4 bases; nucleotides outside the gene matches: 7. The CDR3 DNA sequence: TGTGCCAGCAGAGACGGACAGGGAAGCTATGGCTACACCTTC. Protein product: CASRDGQGSYGYTF.

The CDR3 sequence: CASTPAGTSGSYNEQFF. The CDR3 DNA is TGTGCCAGCACCCCGGCCGGGACTAGCGGTTCCTACAATGAGCAGTTCTTC. The chain is built from TRBV11-2 and TRBJ2-1, with 11 positions matching TRBD2. This CDR3 has 17 residues. Looked up from germline, CDR1 is SGHAT and CDR2 is FQNNGV. J lost 1 base, V lost 7 bases, and 9 bases had no gene match.

In DNA, the CDR3 is TGCGCCAGCAGACGCCCCGGGACAGTTAACACTGAAGCTTTCTTT. Its translation: CASRRPGTVNTEAFF. The V call is TRBV5-1, the J call TRBJ1-1, with 7 bases matching TRBD1. The V gene's germline CDR1 is SGHRS and CDR2 YFSETQ. CDR3 length: 15 amino acids. The ends lost 5 bases at V and 2 bases at J; junction bases unmatched: 9.

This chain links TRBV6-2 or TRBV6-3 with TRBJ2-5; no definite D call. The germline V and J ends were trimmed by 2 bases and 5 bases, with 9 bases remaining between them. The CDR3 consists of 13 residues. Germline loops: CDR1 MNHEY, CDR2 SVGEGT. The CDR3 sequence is CASSYPPSETQYF. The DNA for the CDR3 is TGTGCCAGCAGTTACCCCCCTTCGGAGACCCAGTACTTC.

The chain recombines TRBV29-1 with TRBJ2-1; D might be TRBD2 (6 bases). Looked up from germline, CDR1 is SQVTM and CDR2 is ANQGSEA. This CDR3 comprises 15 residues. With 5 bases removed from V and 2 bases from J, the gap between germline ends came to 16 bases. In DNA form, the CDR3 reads TGCAGCGTTACAACCGGGGGAGGAACCTACAATGAGCAGTTCTTC. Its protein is CSVTTGGGTYNEQFF.

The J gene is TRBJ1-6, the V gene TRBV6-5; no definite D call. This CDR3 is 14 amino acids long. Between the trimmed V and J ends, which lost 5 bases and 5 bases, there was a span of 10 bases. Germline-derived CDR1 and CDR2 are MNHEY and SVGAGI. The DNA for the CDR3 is TGTGCCAGCAGTACCGAGAACAATAATTCACCCCTCCACTTT. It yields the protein CASSTENNNSPLHF.

CDR3 nucleotides: TGTGCCAGCAGTTATCGGGGGGCCACTGGGGCCAACGTCCTGACTTTC. This codes for CASSYRGATGANVLTF. J is TRBJ2-6 and V is TRBV6-5; D might be TRBD2 (7 bases). The V end lost 3 bases, the J end lost 2 bases, and 11 bases lay between the germline ends. Germline V gene sequence: CDR1 MNHEY, CDR2 SVGAGI. There are 16 residues in the CDR3.

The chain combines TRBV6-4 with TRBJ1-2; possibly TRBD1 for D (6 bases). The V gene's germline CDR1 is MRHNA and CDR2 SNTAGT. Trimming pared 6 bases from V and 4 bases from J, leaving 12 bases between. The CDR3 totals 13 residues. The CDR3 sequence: CASSPQGGYGYTF. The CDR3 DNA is TGTGCCAGCAGCCCCCAAGGGGGCTATGGCTACACCTTC.